The clone carrying this TCR beta chain appeared a few times. The authors ran a second PCR of about 6 to 11 cycles using a sample-barcoded 5' primer and a J-beta primer mix. TCRdb processed the 5' RACE reads anew with MiXCR; each CDR3 protein has one entry. This sample yields approximately 900,000 distinct CDR3 sequences, of which just under 30% are seen a single time; 10% belongs to the top ten. The data are from a study of blood T cells in healthy people across ages. Germline CDR1 is SQVTM and CDR2 is ANQGSEA. V lost 6 bases and J lost 3, with 22 bases in between. CDR3 size: 16 residues. The data were also submitted as part of a second study, on T cells of mothers and their children.

The V call is TRBV29-1, the J call TRBJ2-3; D may be TRBD2 (6 bases). Sequenced: blood. The source of this sequence is a woman between 35 and 50 years old in good health. The CDR3 region is CSVDRGTGAGTDTQYF. The CDR3 DNA reads TGCAGCGTAGATCGGGGGACGGGAGCTGGGACAGATACGCAGTATTTT.